A selection of T cell receptor beta chains follows, all from one sample in a study of cytomegalovirus exposure and HLA in healthy donors. The data were produced by immunoSEQ multiplex PCR, yet TCRdb's version contains in-frame clones alone and is incomplete. This sample yields about 98,000 clones, of which about 70% are seen a single time; 7.5% to 9.5% belongs to the top ten. The sequencing input was PBMCs. The receptors come from a human donor in good health. CDR3s include the opening cysteine and the closing phenylalanine or tryptophan. The D gene is left open where the match is weak. Some rows mark clone size as missing; the rest say once, few, many or name a class of expanded clone.

j_call	v_call	d_call	clone_size	cdr3_aa	cdr3_nt
TRBJ2-7	TRBV29-1	-	-	CSVVTTGSSYEQYF	TGCAGCGTTGTGACGACAGGTTCCTCCTACGAGCAGTACTTC
TRBJ2-7	TRBV6-1	-	-	CASTMTATYEQYF	TGTGCCAGCACCATGACAGCGACCTACGAGCAGTACTTC
TRBJ2-1	TRBV7-2	TRBD2	-	CASSPRTSGRAAYNEQFF	TGTGCCAGCAGCCCGAGGACTAGCGGGAGGGCCGCCTACAATGAGCAGTTCTTC
TRBJ2-3	TRBV6-5	-	-	CASTVRTPLVDTQYF	TGTGCCAGCACAGTCAGGACACCTCTTGTGGATACGCAGTATTTT
TRBJ1-1	TRBV7-2	-	-	CASSLAGDNTEAFF	TGTGCCAGCAGCTTAGCAGGGGATAACACTGAAGCTTTCTTT
TRBJ2-7	TRBV19	-	-	CASSIGGSGIGEQYF	TGTGCCAGTAGTATAGGGGGCTCAGGGATTGGCGAGCAGTACTTC
TRBJ1-5	TRBV11-3	-	-	CASSFGGSSNQPQHF	TGTGCCAGCAGCTTCGGGGGGAGTAGCAATCAGCCCCAGCATTTT
TRBJ2-5	TRBV5-6	TRBD1	-	CASSLGQGGSGTQYF	TGTGCCAGCAGCTTGGGACAGGGTGGATCAGGGACCCAGTACTTC
TRBJ2-3	TRBV2	TRBD2	-	CASRLAASTDTQYF	TGTGCCAGCCGACTAGCGGCTAGCACAGATACGCAGTATTTT
TRBJ2-3	TRBV5-6	TRBD2	-	CASSLGTSGWTDTQYF	TGTGCCAGCAGCTTGGGGACTAGCGGGTGGACAGATACGCAGTATTTT
TRBJ2-1	TRBV7-9	TRBD2	-	CASSLRTSGIGGNEQFF	TGTGCCAGCAGCCTTCGGACTAGCGGGATCGGGGGGAATGAGCAGTTCTTC
TRBJ2-2	TRBV18	-	few	CASSPRGDGTGELFF	TGTGCCAGCTCACCACGGGGGGACGGGACCGGGGAGCTGTTTTTT
TRBJ2-7	TRBV7-9	-	-	CASSLLAGETSSYEQYF	TGTGCCAGCAGCTTGCTGGCAGGGGAAACGAGCTCCTACGAGCAGTACTTC
TRBJ2-3	TRBV9	-	-	CASSVGPSGRTDTQYF	TGTGCCAGCAGCGTAGGGCCCAGCGGGCGCACAGATACGCAGTATTTT
TRBJ2-1	TRBV4-1	TRBD1	-	CASSQDLTGVNNEQFF	TGCGCCAGCAGCCAAGATTTAACAGGGGTTAACAATGAGCAGTTCTTC
TRBJ2-3	TRBV7-9	TRBD2	-	CASSSGLAVGDTQYF	TGTGCCAGCAGCTCGGGACTAGCGGTGGGGGATACGCAGTATTTT
TRBJ1-1	TRBV6-6	-	-	CASRSGDVGEAFF	TGTGCCAGCAGGTCGGGGGACGTGGGTGAAGCTTTCTTT
TRBJ1-1	TRBV7-2	-	-	CASRRAGGGRTEAFF	TGTGCCAGCAGGCGCGCCGGGGGGGGGAGGACTGAAGCTTTCTTT
TRBJ2-3	TRBV9	-	-	CASQRTGTSTDTQYF	TGTGCCAGCCAAAGGACGGGAACAAGCACAGATACGCAGTATTTT
TRBJ1-5	TRBV2	TRBD1	-	CASSDDRGNQPQHF	TGTGCCAGCAGTGATGACAGGGGGAATCAGCCCCAGCATTTT
TRBJ1-1	TRBV11-3	-	-	CASSFSVGSEAFF	TGTGCCAGCAGCTTTAGCGTGGGGTCTGAAGCTTTCTTT
TRBJ2-7	TRBV29-1	TRBD2	-	CSVTKLAGAYEQYF	TGCAGCGTTACAAAACTAGCGGGGGCCTACGAGCAGTACTTC
TRBJ2-7	TRBV27	TRBD1	once	CASRQGSTYEQYF	TGTGCCAGTAGACAGGGCAGCACCTACGAGCAGTACTTC
TRBJ2-5	TRBV5-1	-	-	CASSQSGGNQEAQYF	TGCGCCAGCAGCCAATCCGGAGGGAACCAAGAGGCCCAGTACTTC
TRBJ2-2	TRBV10-3	-	-	CAISEWSGETGELFF	TGTGCCATCAGTGAGTGGTCAGGGGAGACCGGGGAGCTGTTTTTT
TRBJ1-1	TRBV5-6	TRBD1	-	CASSFGTGNREAFF	TGTGCCAGCAGCTTCGGGACAGGAAATCGTGAAGCTTTCTTT
TRBJ2-2	TRBV9	-	once	CASSDQRPGELFF	TGTGCCAGCAGCGATCAGAGGCCCGGGGAGCTGTTTTTT
TRBJ1-6	TRBV6-1	-	-	CASSKTGFSPLHF	TGTGCCAGCAGCAAAACAGGGTTTTCACCCCTCCACTTT
TRBJ2-2	TRBV5-6	TRBD2	-	CASSRDYQTGELFF	TGTGCCAGCAGCCGGGACTACCAGACCGGGGAGCTGTTTTTT
TRBJ2-2	TRBV7-6	-	few	CATRGSGANTGELFF	TGTGCCACCCGAGGAAGCGGCGCGAACACCGGGGAGCTGTTTTTT
TRBJ1-1	TRBV19	-	-	CASRGRRNTEAFF	TGTGCCAGTAGGGGCAGGCGGAACACTGAAGCTTTCTTT